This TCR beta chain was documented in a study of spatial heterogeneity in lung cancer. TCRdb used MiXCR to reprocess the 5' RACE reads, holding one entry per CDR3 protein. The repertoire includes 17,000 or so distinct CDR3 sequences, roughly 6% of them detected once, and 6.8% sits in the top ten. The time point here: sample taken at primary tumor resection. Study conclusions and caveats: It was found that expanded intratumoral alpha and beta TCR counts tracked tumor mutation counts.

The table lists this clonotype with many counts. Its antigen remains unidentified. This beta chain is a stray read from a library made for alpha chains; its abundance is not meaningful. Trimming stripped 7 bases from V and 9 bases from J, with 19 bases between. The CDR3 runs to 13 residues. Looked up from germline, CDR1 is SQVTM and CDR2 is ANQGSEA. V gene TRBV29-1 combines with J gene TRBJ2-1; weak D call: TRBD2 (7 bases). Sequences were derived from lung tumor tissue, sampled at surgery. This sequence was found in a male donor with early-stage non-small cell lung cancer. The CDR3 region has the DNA TGCAGCGGTGTGACGGGGGGCCGCGGTGAGCAGTTCTTC. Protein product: CSGVTGGRGEQFF.